The clone carrying this T cell receptor beta chain was picked up many times. Its target is not known. TCRdb passed the 5' RACE reads through MiXCR, listing each CDR3 protein once. The profile shows fewer than 250,000 distinct CDR3 sequences, under 12% of them singletons. This entry belongs to a study of CD8 T cells in ankylosing spondylitis. Whole-study findings and limits: A motif of eight highly homologous TCR beta variants was seen as apparently characteristic of ankylosing spondylitis blood. Disease-linked clones were reportedly significantly enriched in matched ankylosing spondylitis synovial fluid. Previously reported in reactive arthritis synovial fluid and blood were some of the motif variants.

Germline V gives CDR1 SGHRS, CDR2 YFSETQ. This CDR3 has 16 amino acids. V gave up 4 bases and J gave up 2 bases, with 18 bases separating them. Sequencing was done on a sample of blood, either unsorted or a sorted T cell fraction (not recorded which). J is TRBJ2-5 and V is TRBV5-1, with a tentative D call TRBD1 (5 bases). The clonotype originates from a male donor with ankylosing spondylitis or in good health (not recorded which). The CDR3 loop reads CASSPMSTVGQETQYF. The CDR3 nucleotides are TGCGCCAGCAGCCCCATGTCGACAGTCGGTCAAGAGACCCAGTACTTC. The full variable domain, rest sourced from reference TRBV5-1 and TRBJ2-5, is KAGVTQTPRYLIKTRGQQVTLSCSPISGHRSVSWYQQTPGQGLQFLFEYFSETQRNKGNFPGRFSGRQFSNSRSEMNVSTLELGDSALYLCASSPMSTVGQETQYFGPGTRLLVL.